Following are 30 T cell receptor beta chains from one sample sequenced in a study of shared clonotypes between healthy human individuals. Sequenced by immunoSEQ multiplex PCR; TCRdb stores in-frame clones only, minus some. The table shows 2,500,000 or so clones, with approximately 90% occurring only once. Sample: naive CD4+ T cells sorted from blood. Subset in this sample: CD45RA+ positively selected. The source is a man aged 18 to 30 in good health.

V gene TRBV6-5 combines with J gene TRBJ2-1; 9 bases line up with TRBD2. The ends lost 10 bases at V and 5 bases at J; junction bases unmatched: 12. Germline V gene data show CDR1 as MNHEY and CDR2 as SVGAGI. CDR3 length equals 15 residues. The CDR3 spells CATPDPSGEDNEQFF. The CDR3 DNA is TGTGCCACCCCGGATCCTAGCGGGGAGGACAATGAGCAGTTCTTC.

The chain is built from TRBV28 and TRBJ2-1; perhaps TRBD1 as D (6 bases). The CDR3 length is 16 residues. V dropped 2 bases and J dropped 2 bases, with 13 bases sitting between them. Germline loops: CDR1 MDHEN, CDR2 SYDVKM. CDR3 nucleotide sequence: TGTGCCAGCAGTTTAAAAACGGGACACCCCTACAATGAGCAGTTCTTC. Protein sequence: CASSLKTGHPYNEQFF.

The rearrangement uses TRBV7-6 and TRBJ1-2, with D unresolved. This CDR3 has 16 amino acids. V was clipped by 2 bases and J by 6 bases, with 19 bases between them. Germline values: CDR1 SGHVS, CDR2 FNYEAQ. The CDR3 DNA sequence: TGTGCCAGCAGCTTAATTCCCTCAGGAGACGAAAATGGCTACACCTTC. Translating gives CASSLIPSGDENGYTF.

The V gene is TRBV6-1, the J gene TRBJ1-1, with TRBD1 as a possible D gene (6 bases). The CDR3 is 13 amino acids. The germline V gene has CDR1 MNHNS and CDR2 SASEGT. The V gene lost 11 bases and the J gene lost 4 bases, with 17 bases spanning the gap. The CDR3 here is CAGERGIGTEAFF. CDR3 nucleotides: TGTGCCGGGGAAAGGGGGATAGGCACTGAAGCTTTCTTT.

The rearrangement links TRBV6-6 to TRBJ2-2; D is undetermined. Trimming pared 2 bases from V and 2 bases from J, leaving 9 bases between. The CDR3 is made up of 15 amino acids. Germline V CDR1 and CDR2: MNHNY, SVGAGI (reference sequence). The CDR3 protein is CASSYVAANTGELFF. As DNA, the CDR3 is TGTGCCAGCAGTTACGTGGCAGCAAACACCGGGGAGCTGTTTTTT.

The chain joins TRBV19 to TRBJ1-2; D not certain. The CDR3 is 17 amino acids. Germline-derived CDR1 and CDR2 are LNHDA and SQIVND (reference sequence). V was cut by 1 base and J by 2 bases, with 17 bases left in between. CDR3 DNA: TGTGCCAGTAGTATAGCGGGCGCCAATCCAGGAAACTATGGCTACACCTTC. It encodes CASSIAGANPGNYGYTF.

V usage is TRBV7-9 and J usage is TRBJ2-7; D may match TRBD1 or TRBD2 (5 bases each). The V end was cut by 8 bases, the J end by 6 bases, with 11 bases between. The germline CDR1 and CDR2 sequences are SEHNR and FQNEAQ (reference sequence). The CDR3 extends over 11 amino acids. Here the CDR3 DNA reads TGTGCCAGCGGCTCTGGGGGCGAGCAGTACTTC. This encodes CASGSGGEQYF.

This clone appeared a single time. V and J are TRBV5-6 and TRBJ1-4; D may be TRBD1 (6 bases). The germline V gene has CDR1 SGHDT and CDR2 YYEEEE. The germline V and J ends were trimmed by 4 bases and 6 bases, with 16 bases remaining between them. This CDR3 has 15 residues. The DNA of the CDR3 is TGTGCCAGCAGCGGACCGACAGGACGAGATGAAAAACTGTTTTTT. Its translation: CASSGPTGRDEKLFF. Full variable domain (rest looked up from reference TRBV5-6 and TRBJ1-4): DAGVTQSPTHLIKTRGQQVTLRCSPKSGHDTVSWYQQALGQGPQFIFQYYEEEERQRGNFPDRFSGHQFPNYSSELNVNALLLGDSALYLCASSGPTGRDEKLFFGSGTQLSVL.

V and J are TRBV2 and TRBJ2-3; 8 bases match TRBD1. V shed 5 bases, J shed 1 base, and the junction held 5 bases outside the gene matches. Germline V gene sequence: CDR1 SNHLY, CDR2 FYNNEI. The CDR3 runs to 15 residues. Written as DNA, the CDR3 is TGTGCCAGCAGTCTCACGGGACAGGGCACAGATACGCAGTATTTT. Translation gives CASSLTGQGTDTQYF. Full variable domain (outside the CDR3, taken from reference TRBV2 and TRBJ2-3): EPEVTQTPSHQVTQMGQEVILRCVPISNHLYFYWYRQILGQKVEFLVSFYNNEISEKSEIFDDQFSVERPDGSNFTLKIRSTKLEDSAMYFCASSLTGQGTDTQYFGPGTRLTVL.

This rearrangement joins TRBV2 to TRBJ1-2, with D unclear. The CDR3 is made up of 13 amino acids. CDR1 SNHLY and CDR2 FYNNEI come from the germline V gene. The V end lost 4 bases, the J end lost 2 bases, and 8 bases lay between the germline ends. The CDR3 sequence is CASSARKNYGYTF. The CDR3 DNA sequence: TGTGCCAGCAGTGCAAGGAAAAACTATGGCTACACCTTC.

The table lists this clone with a count of one. V gene TRBV18 combines with J gene TRBJ1-2; no reliable D call. This CDR3 has 13 residues. The germline V gene has CDR1 KGHSH and CDR2 LQKENI. Trimming took 6 bases from V and 6 from J, leaving 14 bases between them. The CDR3 coding sequence is TGTGCCAGCTCTGGACGGGCTGCGGATGGCTACACCTTC. Amino acids: CASSGRAADGYTF. Supplemented by reference TRBV18 and TRBJ1-2, the full variable domain reads NAGVMQNPRHLVRRRGQEARLRCSPMKGHSHVYWYRQLPEEGLKFMVYLQKENIIDESGMPKERFSAEFPKEGPSILRIQQVVRGDSAAYFCASSGRAADGYTFGSGTRLTVV.

The chain carries TRBV2 and TRBJ2-5, with D possibly matching TRBD1 (6 bases). CDR3 length: 13 residues. V lost 5 bases, J lost 3 bases, and 10 bases lay in between. Germline lookup yields CDR1 SNHLY and CDR2 FYNNEI. The CDR3 DNA reads as TGTGCCAGCAGTTACGGACAGAAAGAGACCCAGTACTTC. It translates to CASSYGQKETQYF.

The chain couples TRBV4-1 to TRBJ1-2; TRBD1 matches at 7 bases. The CDR3 consists of 15 residues. Germline V gene data show CDR1 as MGHRA and CDR2 as YSYEKL. The ends lost 0 bases at V and 4 bases at J; junction bases unmatched: 5. This chain's CDR3 is CASSQDYSGGYGYTF. As DNA, the CDR3 is TGCGCCAGCAGCCAAGATTATTCAGGGGGCTATGGCTACACCTTC.

The chain is built from TRBV29-1 and TRBJ2-2, with D maybe TRBD1 (6 bases). V lost 4 bases, J lost 2 bases, and 11 bases lay in between. This CDR3 contains 14 residues. CDR1 is SQVTM and CDR2 is ANQGSEA in the germline V gene. The CDR3 loop reads CSVGGQINTGELFF. The CDR3 nucleotides read TGCAGCGTTGGAGGACAGATAAACACCGGGGAGCTGTTTTTT.

V gene TRBV5-1 combines with J gene TRBJ2-5, with 12 nucleotides matching TRBD1. The CDR3 totals 14 residues. From germline, CDR1 is SGHRS and CDR2 YFSETQ. The trim removed 5 bases at V and 4 bases at J, leaving 3 bases unmatched. The CDR3 spells CASRGTGGAETQYF. In DNA, the CDR3 is TGCGCCAGCAGAGGGACAGGGGGCGCAGAGACCCAGTACTTC.

This chain joins TRBV5-1 and TRBJ2-5; TRBD2 agrees at 7 bases. The CDR3 contains 15 residues. Germline assignment: CDR1 SGHRS and CDR2 YFSETQ. V dropped 0 bases and J dropped 5; count of bases not matched to a gene: 7. CDR3 residues: CASSLDGGRQETQYF. The DNA of the CDR3 is TGCGCCAGCAGCTTGGATGGCGGGAGACAGGAGACCCAGTACTTC.

Comment on this clone: This sample also contains other DNA sequences that code for the same CDR3. The genes are TRBV7-9 and TRBJ1-2; 8 bases are a match to TRBD1. Losses at the gene ends were 5 bases for V and 5 bases for J; bases not matched to a gene: 4. Per the germline V gene, CDR1 is SEHNR and CDR2 is FQNEAQ (reference sequence). The CDR3 totals 13 residues. CDR3 loop: CASSLGQGYGYTF. In nucleotides, the CDR3 is TGTGCCAGCAGCCTTGGACAGGGATATGGCTACACCTTC.

This clone was observed a handful of times. J is TRBJ1-2 and V is TRBV7-2; D gene ambiguous. This CDR3 is 13 amino acids long. V lost 2 bases, J lost 8 bases, and 12 bases lay in between. The V gene's germline CDR1 is SGHTA and CDR2 FQGNSA. Here the CDR3 reads CASSLLSLRGYTF. As DNA, the CDR3 is TGTGCCAGCAGCTTACTTAGTCTCCGCGGCTACACCTTC.

Worth noting for this clone: Distinct nucleotide sequences in the sample also encode this CDR3. The chain combines TRBV5-1 with TRBJ1-3; no definite D call. Trimming shortened V by 0 bases and J by 2 bases, and 9 bases separated the two germline ends. CDR1 SGHRS and CDR2 YFSETQ come from the germline V gene. This CDR3 has 15 amino acids. CDR3 protein: CASSLDGSPGNTIYF. CDR3 DNA sequence: TGCGCCAGCAGCTTGGATGGGTCCCCTGGAAACACCATATATTTT.

The chain has TRBV5-1 and TRBJ2-5; D is uncertain. V was trimmed by 3 bases and J by 1 base, leaving 4 bases between them. The CDR3 contains 12 residues. CDR1 SGHRS and CDR2 YFSETQ come from the germline V gene. The CDR3 nucleotides read TGCGCCAGCAGCTCCACCCAAGAGACCCAGTACTTC. It codes for CASSSTQETQYF.

This clone appeared once. The chain recombines TRBV29-1 with TRBJ1-5; D gene ambiguous. Germline V gene data show CDR1 as SQVTM and CDR2 as ANQGSEA. V lost 4 bases and J lost 0, with 10 bases in between. CDR3 length equals 14 residues. The DNA of the CDR3 is TGCAGCGTTGCCCTCGGATCTAGCAATCAGCCCCAGCATTTT. Translated, it gives CSVALGSSNQPQHF.

The J gene is TRBJ2-2, the V gene TRBV30, with D perhaps matching TRBD2 (6 bases). V gave up 0 bases and J gave up 3 bases, with 11 bases separating them. CDR1 and CDR2 from the germline V gene are GTSNPN and SVGIG (reference sequence). The CDR3 is 15 residues long. CDR3 in amino acids: CAWSVRELYTGELFF. Written as DNA, the CDR3 is TGTGCCTGGAGTGTACGGGAGCTCTACACCGGGGAGCTGTTTTTT.

Turning to this clone: In the same sample, other DNA sequences code for this CDR3. The chain recombines TRBV7-9 with TRBJ2-7; D unresolved. The CDR3 sequence is 12 residues long. V lost 1 base and J 6 bases, leaving 7 bases between the germline ends. CDR1 and CDR2 from the germline V gene are SEHNR and FQNEAQ (reference sequence). The CDR3 DNA follows: TGTGCCAGCAGCTTAGAGGCCGGCGAGCAGTACTTC. Translating gives CASSLEAGEQYF.

V usage is TRBV29-1 and J usage is TRBJ1-2; 7 nucleotides line up with TRBD1. V shed 3 bases, J shed 7 bases, and the junction held 5 bases outside the gene matches. Per germline, CDR1 SQVTM and CDR2 ANQGSEA. This CDR3 is built from 12 residues. The CDR3 loop reads CSVDEGAGGYTF. CDR3 in DNA: TGCAGCGTTGACGAGGGGGCAGGTGGCTACACCTTC.

The gene calls are TRBV10-2 and TRBJ2-6; tentative D call: TRBD2 (5 bases). Germline V gives CDR1 WSHSY, CDR2 SAAADI. The CDR3 runs 15 residues. The V end lost 4 bases, the J end lost 0 bases, and 7 bases lay between the germline ends. The CDR3 reads CASSGGNSGANVLTF. As DNA, the CDR3 is TGCGCCAGCAGTGGAGGGAACTCTGGGGCCAACGTCCTGACTTTC.

V usage is TRBV5-6 and J usage is TRBJ1-5, with TRBD1 as a possible D gene (5 bases). Germline-derived CDR1 and CDR2 are SGHDT and YYEEEE. The CDR3 runs to 15 residues. Trimming pared 3 bases from V and 2 bases from J, leaving 12 bases between. CDR3: CASSSEGSGNQPQHF. CDR3 in DNA: TGTGCCAGCAGCTCGGAGGGGAGCGGCAATCAGCCCCAGCATTTT.

This chain connects TRBV7-6 to TRBJ2-1, with 14 nucleotides matching TRBD2. CDR1 and CDR2 (germline): SGHVS, FNYEAQ. This CDR3 is built from 16 residues. Unmatched junction bases numbered 5, after V lost 3 bases and J lost 7 bases. The CDR3 region has the DNA TGTGCCAGCAGCTTGCGACTAGCGGGGGGGCCGAATGAGCAGTTCTTC. Residues: CASSLRLAGGPNEQFF.

V gene TRBV30 combines with J gene TRBJ1-4; weak D call: TRBD1 (6 bases). V was pared by 8 bases and J by 8 bases, with 6 bases between. Germline CDR1 reads GTSNPN; CDR2 reads SVGIG (reference sequence). The CDR3 covers 9 residues. CDR3 in DNA: TGTGCCGGGGGCGAAAAACTGTTTTTT. It codes for CAGGEKLFF.

The gene calls are TRBV10-1 and TRBJ1-6; 7 bases agree with TRBD1. The CDR3 has 16 amino acids. Germline V gene sequence: CDR1 WNHNN, CDR2 SYGVQD (reference sequence). With 2 bases clipped from V and 4 bases from J, the junction kept 5 bases outside the gene matches. Here the CDR3 reads CASSEAPGQYNSPLHF. The CDR3 nucleotides are TGCGCCAGCAGTGAGGCCCCGGGACAGTATAATTCACCCCTCCACTTT.

V and J are TRBV7-9 and TRBJ1-1; no reliable D call. Germline CDR1 and CDR2: SEHNR and FQNEAQ (reference sequence). The length of the CDR3 is 15 residues. V lost 0 bases, J lost 5 bases, and 13 bases lay in between. CDR3 amino acids: CASSLALAGRTEAFF. Written as DNA, the CDR3 is TGTGCCAGCAGCTTAGCGCTGGCAGGAAGGACTGAAGCTTTCTTT. Based on the CDR3 plus reference TRBV7-9 and TRBJ1-1, the full variable domain is DTGVSQNPRHKITKRGQNVTFRCDPISEHNRLYWYRQTLGQGPEFLTYFQNEAQLEKSRLLSDRFSAERPKGSFSTLEIQRTEQGDSAMYLCASSLALAGRTEAFFGQGTRLTVV.